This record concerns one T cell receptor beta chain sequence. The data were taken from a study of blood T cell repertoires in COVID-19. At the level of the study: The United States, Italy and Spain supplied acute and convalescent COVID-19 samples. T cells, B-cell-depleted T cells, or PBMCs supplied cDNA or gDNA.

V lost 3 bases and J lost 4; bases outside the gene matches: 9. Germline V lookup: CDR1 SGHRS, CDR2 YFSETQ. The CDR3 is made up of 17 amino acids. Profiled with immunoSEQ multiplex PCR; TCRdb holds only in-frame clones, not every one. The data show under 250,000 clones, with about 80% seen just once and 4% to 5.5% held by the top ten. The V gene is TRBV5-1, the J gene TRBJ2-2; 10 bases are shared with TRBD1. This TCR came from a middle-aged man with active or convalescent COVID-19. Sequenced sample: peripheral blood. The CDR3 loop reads CASSYGVGTGVTGELFF. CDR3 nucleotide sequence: TGCGCCAGCAGCTACGGAGTCGGGACAGGGGTCACCGGGGAGCTGTTTTTT.